This T cell receptor (beta chain) is from a study of T cells in localized non-small cell lung cancer. Worth noting for this clone: Its target is unknown.

Points from the study as a whole: Analysis by sequencing included only one tumor region, so heterogeneity remains possible. Longer overall survival accompanied higher blood T cell density. The appearance of a median roughly 61 of the top 100 tumor clones was seen in adjacent lung. Compared with tumor, uninvolved adjacent lung displayed greater T cell clonality, ranking highest overall.

TCRdb's copy holds only in-frame clones and misses some; the assay was immunoSEQ multiplex PCR. The table shows over 50,000 clones, with 85% to 90% occurring only once. There are 13 residues in the CDR3. V dropped 5 bases and J dropped 1 base, with 9 bases sitting between them. From germline, CDR1 is SGHRS and CDR2 YFSETQ. The sequenced sample was peripheral blood, obtained before any cancer treatment. V is TRBV5-1 and J is TRBJ1-1; perhaps TRBD1 as D (5 bases). This clonotype originated in a woman aged 40 to 75 with stage I lung adenocarcinoma. The CDR3 here is CASRPTGNTEAFF. The CDR3 DNA reads as TGCGCCAGCAGACCCACAGGGAACACTGAAGCTTTCTTT.